The clone carrying this T cell receptor (beta chain) was seen only a few times. Its specificity is not known. Clones were sequenced by immunoSEQ multiplex PCR, and TCRdb holds only the in-frame ones, with some missing. This sample has over 150,000 clones; 90% occur once, and the top ten carry around 3%. V shed 1 base and J shed 0 bases, with 6 bases lying between them. This CDR3 has 14 amino acids. CDR1 SGHTA and CDR2 FQGNSA come from the germline V gene. The record originates from a study of T cell responses to AZD1222 COVID-19 vaccine. Looking at the study overall: It was second doses at about 4 or about 12 weeks that were pooled. The study's findings and limits: It should be noted that donors were predominantly white British and more often female, and clonal diversity was possibly underestimated. Repertoire sampling occurred only after the peak T cell response. Increases in Spike-specific TCR breadth and depth were seen after two AZD1222 doses.

The chain combines TRBV7-2 with TRBJ1-1; no clear D. Source: peripheral blood, taken on day 0 of AZD1222 vaccination. This receptor was taken from an adult in good health. The DNA for the CDR3 is TGTGCCAGCAGCTTAGGGACTGTGAACACTGAAGCTTTCTTT. As protein: CASSLGTVNTEAFF.